This TCR beta chain derives from a study of cytomegalovirus exposure and HLA in healthy donors (TCRdb year 2017). Describing the broader study: An earlier analysis of roughly 500 of the donors reported over 250 Gb of sequence data and 90 million to 120 million unique TCR beta sequences obtained from roughly 180 million T cells. An early release covering approximately 600 HLA-typed donors comprised approximately 290 gigabases of sequencing data and tens of millions of unique TCR sequences. Of the approximately 400 genotyped donors, approximately 80% fell in the genetic ancestry cluster associated with self-reported Caucasian donors. The study aimed to test whether signatures of past pathogen exposure could be identified by cataloging public T cell receptors. The study used immunosequencing to profile the T cell repertoires of more than 650 subjects and linked those repertoires to cytomegalovirus serostatus. Besides the first cohort of under 700 subjects, a separate validation cohort made up of roughly 120 different subjects was used. High-throughput TCR immunosequencing, statistical association of individual TCRs with disease status, and machine learning were combined to predict cytomegalovirus infection status. In a later analysis, previously published TCR beta repertoires from hundreds of donors were re-analyzed and high-resolution HLA genotyping was added so that TCR occurrence patterns could be studied. Rather than using new phenotypic data, the later analysis identified candidate immune exposures from TCR beta sequences and from how often those sequences occurred across donors. An earlier analysis of 587 of the donors used high-throughput TCR beta sequencing to judge whether each TCR beta V gene segment behaved as functional or pseudogenic. Alongside the repertoire data, information on donor age, sex, ethnicity and CMV serostatus was compiled. A later genetic analysis took genome-wide SNP genotypes for about 55% of the 666 donors and used that subset as a discovery cohort. All discovery cohort repertoires had been generated using a single sequencing platform. HLA typing covered class I and class II loci at four-digit resolution. The number of donors typed differed by locus, with roughly 629-640 for A, B, C, DRB1 and DQB1, roughly 520 for DQA1, 606 for DPA1, and around 430 for DPB1. Several DR-DQ haplotypes were treated as single units for association and clustering because of strong linkage in the cohort. Across around 400 genotyped donors of the cohort, an average of approximately 240,000 unique TCR beta nucleotide sequences per donor were sequenced, and roughly 18% of those sequences were non-productive.

Receptor libraries were prepared by the immunoSEQ multiplex PCR assay. For the multiplex PCR, a mixture combining 60 forward primers for TCR Vbeta segments and 13 reverse primers for TCR Jbeta segments was used. The CDR3 region of rearranged TCR beta genes was amplified from genomic DNA by a multiplex PCR assay. The Illumina HiSeq System was used to sequence the amplified TCR beta libraries as 87-base-pair reads. Per the authors' processing: In a later analysis, roughly 80 million unique TCR beta chains were counted across the roughly 670 repertoires, and roughly 11 million of these chains were shared by at least two donors. Raw reads were error-corrected and collapsed into unique sequences with a nearest-neighbor algorithm that merged closely related sequences to remove PCR and sequencing errors. V, D and J gene segments were assigned by aligning CDR3 sequences to IMGT reference sequences. Each retained sequence needed at least a six-nucleotide match to both a V gene segment and a J gene segment. A rearrangement counted as productive if the CDR3 had no stop codons and remained in frame with V and J, and every other rearrangement counted as non-productive. Following IMGT convention, CDR3 was defined as the stretch from the second conserved V-encoded cysteine to the conserved J-encoded phenylalanine. The earlier analysis of a few hundred of the donors excluded sequences that lacked an unambiguous match to a single V gene segment. In an earlier analysis of 587 of the donors, a V segment was called functional when productive rearrangements were above 56.7%, and segregating when the standard deviation between donors exceeded 5%. A statistical classification framework was developed to diagnose cytomegalovirus status using the catalog of TCR beta chain sequences. V and J gene assignment, in a later analysis, came from comparing TCR nucleotide sequences with IMGT/GENE-DB human TR gene sequences. Using the TCRdist pipeline, a later analysis assigned CDR3 sequences along with most-parsimonious VDJ recombination scenarios. In a later analysis, each TCR beta chain was defined by its CDR3 amino acid sequence together with its V-gene family, and reads lacking a unique V-gene family were excluded. A later analysis removed several hundred highly shared, low-generation-probability nucleotide sequences to deal with suspected cross-contamination and a sequencing artifact. In a later analysis, a clonal expansion index for each public chain was calculated from normalized within-repertoire ranks of inferred template counts. Generation probabilities in a later analysis came from a VDJ recombination model fitted to out-of-frame rearrangements, and those results were checked against IGoR. Hypergeometric tests were used in a later analysis to score TCR-TCR, TCR-HLA and TCR-CMV co-occurrence, with a repertoire-size bias correction applied to the TCR pairs. To estimate false discovery rates, a later analysis permuted the HLA or CMV assignments 20 times. In a later analysis, co-occurring TCRs were grouped using DBSCAN, and TCRdist sequence similarity was added for clustering within HLA-allele-positive subsets. Co-occurrence clustering excluded repertoires with fewer than 30,000 or more than 120,000 public chains, plus five with anomalous nucleotide sharing. The immuneACCESS repertoire file appears here via TCRdb, limited to in-frame rearrangements. These files lack a portion of the clones; in checked studies, under half of the deficit traces to unresolved V genes, and the cause of the others is not known. V and J calls and clone size are those listed in that table; D and trimming were worked out from the DNA. The sample table lists 150,000 to 200,000 clones, 62% of them with a count of one. The ten largest clones capture about 3.2% of the sample.

The cohort was made up of around 720 healthy bone marrow donors. Cohort members were all nominally healthy when sampled, although unrecorded immune exposures were likely present. The donor was CMV seronegative and belonged to the group of over 300 seronegative cohort members. Every donor gave a peripheral blood sample, and the peripheral blood mononuclear cells from that sample were used for TCR beta sequencing. The Qiagen DNeasy Blood Extraction Kit was used to extract genomic DNA from the blood cell samples. As regards this clone: Its antigen target is currently unknown. One end of the junction varies from germline; a read error may be responsible.

The full study reports these points: In a later genetic analysis, fewer N-insertions in productive TCRs were reported among donors in an Asian-associated ancestry cluster than the roughly 700-donor mean. A further reported finding was that TCR beta sequences accurately predicted the HLA-A and HLA-B alleles for most subjects in the first cohort. A later analysis found that TCR association rates varied across HLA loci, with DRB1 alleles showing the most associated TCRs and HLA-C alleles the fewest. A cluster of highly shared sequence variants was judged likely to represent a technical artifact of the sequencing pipeline. Because some donors lacked HLA typing at each locus, the association tests relied only on the typed subset. When HLA alleles, especially DR and DQ, strongly co-occurred, attributing TCR associations to individual alleles was difficult. A later analysis associated about 17,000 TCR beta sequences with specific HLA alleles at a false discovery rate of 0.05. In vitro tests confirmed that a few of the cytomegalovirus-associated TCR beta chains recognize cytomegalovirus antigens. According to a later analysis, parvovirus B19, influenza, CMV and Epstein-Barr virus appeared linked to several top co-occurrence clusters. Cytomegalovirus status was reported to be diagnosed by the classifier with high specificity and sensitivity in both the original and validation cohorts. For the cohort, immune exposure information was limited to CMV serostatus. According to a later analysis, most CMV-associated TCR beta chains appeared to be HLA-restricted, and the HLA associations seemed to be driven largely by CMV exposure. Because the 87-base-pair reads could not distinguish some IMGT-functional V segments, including TRBV6-2 and TRBV6-3, those segments were excluded. Seventeen rarely observed V segments, including chromosome 9 orphons, were excluded from the earlier analysis of just under 600 of the donors because counts were too low. The study listed around 160 TCR beta chains as associated with cytomegalovirus. Most TCR sequences were observed very rarely across donors, whereas some public TCRs were present in many individuals. The presence/absence analyses assumed that sequencing depth was roughly uniform across donors, and that assumption may not be true. Linkage disequilibrium might explain the correlated functional status among segregating V segments, but an unknown experimental factor could not be excluded. The authors suggested that the approach could potentially be extended to other disease states and immunological phenotypes. A later analysis found that HLA-associated TCR beta chains were more clonally expanded and had lower generation probabilities than equally common non-associated chains. An earlier analysis of around 500 of the donors showed that most TCR beta V segments appeared in productive rearrangements either about 87% or about 30% of the time, which broadly matched IMGT annotations. Only TCR beta chains were sequenced in this cohort, and the absence of alpha or paired-chain data limited detectable features. In a later genetic analysis, a missense DCLRE1C variant was associated with V-gene and J-gene trimming of TCR beta chains, and the association was replicated in an independent cohort.

The CDR3 runs 13 residues from the cysteine to the phenylalanine. Only CDR3 DNA remains: 39 bases, in frame from the first base. The germline V gene sets CDR1 to MNHEY and CDR2 to SVGAGI. This TCR was recovered from a man aged 40-49 years in good health and CMV-seronegative. The rearranged chain carries TRBV6-5 and TRBJ2-5; the D region possibly corresponds to TRBD2 (6 bases align). Sequencing was performed on PBMCs. The DNA reads as follows: TGTGCTAGCAGTTTCGGAGGGGAAGAGACCCAGTACTTC. Protein translation: CASSFGGEETQYF.